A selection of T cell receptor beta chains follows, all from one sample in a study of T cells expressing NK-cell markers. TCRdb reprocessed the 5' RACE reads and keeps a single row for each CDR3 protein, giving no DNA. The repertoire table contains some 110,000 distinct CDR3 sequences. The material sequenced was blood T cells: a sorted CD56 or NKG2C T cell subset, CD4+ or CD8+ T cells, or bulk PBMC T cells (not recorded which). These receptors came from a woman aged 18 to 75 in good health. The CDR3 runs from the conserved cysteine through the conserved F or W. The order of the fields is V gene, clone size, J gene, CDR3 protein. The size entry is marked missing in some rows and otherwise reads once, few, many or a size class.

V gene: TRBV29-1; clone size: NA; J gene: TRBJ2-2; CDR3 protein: CSVLGVGTGELFF
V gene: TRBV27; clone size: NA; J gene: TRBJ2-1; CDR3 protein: CASSLFLDRGYNEQFF
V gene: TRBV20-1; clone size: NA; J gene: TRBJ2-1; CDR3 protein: CSARDGNTRADNEQFF
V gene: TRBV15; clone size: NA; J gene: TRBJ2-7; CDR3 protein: CATGLAAAYEQYF
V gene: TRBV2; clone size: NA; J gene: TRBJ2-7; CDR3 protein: CASKVQQASGSSYEQYF
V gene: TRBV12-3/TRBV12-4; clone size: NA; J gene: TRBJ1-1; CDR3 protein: CASNPGMNTEAFF
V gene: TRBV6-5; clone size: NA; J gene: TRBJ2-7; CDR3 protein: CASSYLVGHGSREQYF
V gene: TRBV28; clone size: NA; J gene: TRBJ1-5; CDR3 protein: CASSSGVGTVNQPQHF
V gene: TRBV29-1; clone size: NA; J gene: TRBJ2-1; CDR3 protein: CSVARGGYNEQFF
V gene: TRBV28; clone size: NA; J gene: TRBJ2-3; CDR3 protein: CASRFAVPGTGDTDTQYF
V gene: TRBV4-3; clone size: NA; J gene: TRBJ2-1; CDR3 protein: CASSQELALSYNEQFF
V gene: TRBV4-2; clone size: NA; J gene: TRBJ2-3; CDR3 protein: CASSQGPLVGDTQYF
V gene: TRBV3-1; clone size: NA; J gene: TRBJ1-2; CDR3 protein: CASSPGYIYGYTF
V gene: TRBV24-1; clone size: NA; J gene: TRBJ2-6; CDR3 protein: CATSDLKRGANVLTF
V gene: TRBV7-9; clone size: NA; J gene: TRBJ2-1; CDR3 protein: CASSIQLTEQFF
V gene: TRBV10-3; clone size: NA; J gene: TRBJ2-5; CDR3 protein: CAISQPQETQYF
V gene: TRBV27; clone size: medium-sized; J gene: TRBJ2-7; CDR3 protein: CASGGQDSSYEQYF
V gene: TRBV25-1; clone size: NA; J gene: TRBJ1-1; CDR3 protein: CASSEQGAYTEAFF
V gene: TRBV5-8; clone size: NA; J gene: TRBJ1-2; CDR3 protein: CASSLRGANYGYTF
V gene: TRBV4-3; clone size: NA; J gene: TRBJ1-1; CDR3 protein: CASSQEGLEYEAFF
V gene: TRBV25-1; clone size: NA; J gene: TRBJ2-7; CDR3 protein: CASSERVGRAYEQYF
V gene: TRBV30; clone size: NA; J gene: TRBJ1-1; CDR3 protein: CAWSVTGGEAFF
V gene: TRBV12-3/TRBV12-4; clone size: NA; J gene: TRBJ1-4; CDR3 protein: CASNEAGLGEKLFF
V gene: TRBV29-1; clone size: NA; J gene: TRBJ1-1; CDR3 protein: CSAPGPGVTEAFF
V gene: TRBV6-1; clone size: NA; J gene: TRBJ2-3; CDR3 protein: CASSERNTDTQYF
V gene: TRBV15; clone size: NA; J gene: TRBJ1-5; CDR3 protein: CATSRTGGGQPQHF